The 26 T cell receptor beta chains presented below share a single source sample, sequenced in a study of blood T cell repertoires in COVID-19 (dated by TCRdb to 2020 to 2022). Library prep was done by the immunoSEQ multiplex PCR assay. TCRdb took this table from immuneACCESS and kept in-frame rearrangements with V and J called. Such tables lack part of the clones; where checked against another copy, unresolved V genes explain under half of the gap, and the rest is unexplained. Present in this sample are under 300,000 clones, 79% of which were seen just once. The ten largest account for about 4% of the sample. Material: peripheral blood. These receptors came from a woman between 40 and 55 years old with active or convalescent COVID-19.

The CDR3 loop is CASSFTGGRDTQYF. As DNA, the CDR3 is TGTGCCAGCAGCTTCACAGGGGGCCGAGATACGCAGTATTTT. This chain joins TRBV7-3 and TRBJ2-3, with 9 bases matching TRBD1. With 3 bases clipped from V and 5 bases from J, the junction kept 3 bases outside the gene matches. This CDR3 comprises 14 residues. In germline, CDR1 is SGHTA, CDR2 FQGTGA.

The V gene is TRBV28, the J gene TRBJ1-6; D is perhaps TRBD1 (6 bases). The V end was cut by 6 bases, the J end by 0 bases, with 12 bases between. The CDR3 length is 16 residues. Per germline, CDR1 MDHEN and CDR2 SYDVKM. CDR3 residues: CASSPGGASYNSPLHF. In DNA form, the CDR3 reads TGTGCCAGCAGCCCGGGGGGGGCCTCCTATAATTCACCCCTCCACTTT.

The CDR3, as DNA: TGTGCCAGCTCACCACTTTCCCCGGTGAACACTGAAGCTTTCTTT. This gives the protein CASSPLSPVNTEAFF. The rearrangement joins TRBV18 to TRBJ1-1; D gene unclear. Trimming removed 1 base from V and 0 bases from J, with 9 bases in between. The CDR3 contains 15 residues. The V gene's germline CDR1 is KGHSH and CDR2 LQKENI.

This clone was observed many times. The CDR3 DNA reads TGTGCCAGCAGCTTGGGGACCCAGGGAACCGAGCAGTACGTC. Its protein product is CASSLGTQGTEQYV. The genes are TRBV5-4 and TRBJ2-7, with D perhaps TRBD1 (5 bases). The germline gives CDR1 SGHNT, CDR2 YYREEE (reference sequence). V was pared by 0 bases and J by 6 bases, with 13 bases between. The CDR3 loop spans 14 amino acids.

The chain links TRBV4-1 to TRBJ1-6; tentatively, D is TRBD1 (5 bases). V was pared by 0 bases and J by 8 bases, with 11 bases between. CDR1 and CDR2 (germline): MGHRA, YSYEKL. This CDR3 contains 15 residues. The CDR3 sequence: CASSQEPRVDSPLHF. For the CDR3, the DNA is TGCGCCAGCAGCCAAGAGCCCAGGGTTGATTCACCCCTCCACTTT.

The rearrangement uses TRBV4-1 and TRBJ1-1, with TRBD1 as a possible D gene (6 bases). V was cut by 4 bases and J by 1 base, with 13 bases left in between. This CDR3 contains 15 residues. The germline gives CDR1 MGHRA, CDR2 YSYEKL. CDR3 residues: CASSRTTGQNTEAFF. The DNA for the CDR3 is TGCGCCAGCAGCCGAACCACGGGACAGAACACTGAAGCTTTCTTT.

The chain links TRBV13 to TRBJ1-2; no clear D. With 1 base removed from V and 1 base from J, the gap between germline ends came to 4 bases. The CDR3 spans 13 residues. Germline CDR1 is PRHDT and CDR2 is FYEKMQ (reference sequence). The CDR3 loop reads CASSLANNYGYTF. The DNA for the CDR3 is TGTGCCAGCAGCTTAGCCAATAACTATGGCTACACCTTC.

The chain uses TRBV6-5 and TRBJ1-5, with TRBD1 matching 7 bases. V shed 8 bases, J shed 5 bases, and the junction held 6 bases outside the gene matches. Per germline, CDR1 MNHEY and CDR2 SVGAGI. The CDR3 covers 13 residues. The CDR3 region is CASGRQGDQPQHF. The CDR3 region has the DNA TGTGCCAGCGGCAGACAGGGTGATCAGCCCCAGCATTTT.

The V and J genes are TRBV20-1 and TRBJ1-1; 7 bases match TRBD1. CDR1 DFQATT and CDR2 SNEGSKA come from the germline V gene (reference sequence). The CDR3 is 11 residues long. Losses at the gene ends were 5 bases for V and 6 bases for J; bases not matched to a gene: 3. This CDR3 is CSALGQPEAFF. The DNA of the CDR3 is TGCAGTGCTTTGGGACAGCCTGAAGCTTTCTTT.

This clone was found once. V usage is TRBV9 and J usage is TRBJ1-1; 8 bases line up with TRBD1. Trimming cost V 4 bases and J 5 bases; bases outside gene matches: 4. The CDR3 loop spans 13 amino acids. CDR1 and CDR2 (germline): SGDLS, YYNGEE. The CDR3 spells CASSFGQGTEAFF. Here the CDR3 DNA reads TGTGCCAGCAGCTTTGGACAGGGAACTGAAGCTTTCTTT.

The CDR3 bases are TGTGCCAGCTCAACTCAACTAGCGGGGGGTAGGAATGAGCAGTTCTTC. Translated, it gives CASSTQLAGGRNEQFF. The chain links TRBV18 to TRBJ2-1; 12 bases are a match to TRBD2. CDR3 length: 16 residues. CDR1 and CDR2 from the germline V gene are KGHSH and LQKENI. V trimming: 5 bases; J trimming: 7 bases; junction bases outside the gene matches: 9.

The V and J genes are TRBV6-5 and TRBJ1-1; 7 positions match TRBD1. The CDR3 consists of 12 residues. The V gene's germline CDR1 is MNHEY and CDR2 SVGAGI. Trimming took 2 bases from V and 11 from J; bases not matched to a gene: 5. DNA for the CDR3: TGTGCCAGCAGTTACGGGGACAGTCGGGCTTTCTTT. This encodes CASSYGDSRAFF.

This clone came up once. The chain joins TRBV5-5 to TRBJ2-7; 7 bases map to TRBD1. V lost 4 bases, J lost 6 bases, and 10 bases stayed unmatched. The CDR3 is 14 amino acids. Germline V gives CDR1 SGHKS, CDR2 YYEKEE (reference sequence). CDR3 region: CASSHPGTAFEQYV. CDR3 bases: TGTGCCAGCAGCCACCCGGGGACAGCATTCGAGCAGTACGTC.

In the case of this clone: Other DNA sequences in the sample encode the same CDR3. The chain is built from TRBV2 and TRBJ1-6; 7 bases match TRBD1. Unmatched junction bases numbered 1, after V lost 8 bases and J lost 3 bases. The V gene's germline CDR1 is SNHLY and CDR2 FYNNEI. This CDR3 has 13 amino acids. The CDR3 loop reads CASGTDYNSPLHF. The DNA of the CDR3 is TGTGCCAGCGGGACAGACTATAATTCACCCCTCCACTTT.

The chain has TRBV11-2 and TRBJ2-1, with 10 bases aligning to TRBD2. CDR1 SGHAT and CDR2 FQNNGV come from the germline V gene. There are 19 residues in the CDR3. Losses at the gene ends were 6 bases for V and 0 bases for J; bases not matched to a gene: 14. The CDR3 loop reads CASRWTSGAYDSSYNEQFF. The CDR3, as DNA: TGTGCCAGCAGGTGGACTAGCGGAGCTTACGACAGCTCCTACAATGAGCAGTTCTTC. The full variable domain, completed using reference TRBV11-2 and TRBJ2-1, is EAGVAQSPRYKIIEKRQSVAFWCNPISGHATLYWYQQILGQGPKLLIQFQNNGVVDDSQLPKDRFSAERLKGVDSTLKIQPAKLEDSAVYLCASRWTSGAYDSSYNEQFFGPGTRLTVL.

This chain uses TRBV29-1 with TRBJ1-1, with 7 bases lining up with TRBD1. The CDR3 is made up of 13 amino acids. Germline V gene data show CDR1 as SQVTM and CDR2 as ANQGSEA. V lost 6 bases and J lost 3; bases outside the gene matches: 7. The CDR3 bases are TGCAGCGTCGCCTGGACAGGTGACACTGAAGCTTTCTTT. It yields the protein CSVAWTGDTEAFF.

The sample holds one count of this clone. V gene TRBV3-1 (or the pseudogene TRBV3-2) combines with J gene TRBJ1-6; 8 bases align to TRBD1. The germline gives CDR1 LGHDT, CDR2 YNNKEL (reference sequence). Trimming cost V 2 bases and J 6 bases; bases outside gene matches: 6. This CDR3 has 16 residues. CDR3: CASSQRDRGRNSPLHF. The CDR3 DNA reads TGTGCCAGCAGCCAAAGAGACAGGGGACGTAATTCACCCCTCCACTTT.

This sequence joins TRBV6-5 and TRBJ2-7; D is perhaps TRBD1 (6 bases). Per the germline V gene, CDR1 is MNHEY and CDR2 is SVGAGI. The CDR3 totals 12 residues. Trimming cost V 8 bases and J 1 base, with 9 bases left between them. CDR3 region: CASRTVSYEQYF. The CDR3 DNA reads TGTGCCAGCCGGACAGTTTCCTACGAGCAGTACTTC.

This clone was observed a single time. The chain couples TRBV29-1 to TRBJ1-1; no clear D. CDR3 length: 12 residues. V shed 4 bases and J shed 4 bases, with 10 bases lying between them. Germline values: CDR1 SQVTM, CDR2 ANQGSEA. CDR3: CSVALGSTEAFF. The DNA for the CDR3 is TGCAGCGTTGCCTTAGGGAGCACTGAAGCTTTCTTT. Based on the CDR3 plus reference TRBV29-1 and TRBJ1-1, the full variable domain is SAVISQKPSRDICQRGTSLTIQCQVDSQVTMMFWYRQQPGQSLTLIATANQGSEATYESGFVIDKFPISRPNLTFSTLTVSNMSPEDSSIYLCSVALGSTEAFFGQGTRLTVV.

This chain links TRBV25-1 with TRBJ1-1; perhaps TRBD1 as D (5 bases). Trimming took off 7 bases at V and 0 bases at J, with 9 bases between the two ends. Per the germline V gene, CDR1 is MGHDK and CDR2 is SYGVNS. The CDR3 length is 13 residues. CDR3 coding DNA: TGTGCCAGCATTCGGGACTTGAACACTGAAGCTTTCTTT. This sequence encodes CASIRDLNTEAFF.

This chain joins TRBV4-1 and TRBJ2-1; 9 bases fit TRBD1. This CDR3 contains 17 residues. Trimming at V came to 5 bases and at J to 3 bases, leaving 11 bases not matched to a gene. Germline CDR1 reads MGHRA; CDR2 reads YSYEKL. The CDR3 protein is CASSSPRPGQGYNEQFF. The CDR3 DNA reads TGCGCCAGCAGCTCACCCAGACCGGGACAGGGCTACAATGAGCAGTTCTTC.

V and J are TRBV28 and TRBJ1-2, with a tentative D call TRBD1 (6 bases). The germline V gene encodes CDR1 MDHEN and CDR2 SYDVKM. The CDR3 consists of 14 residues. With 6 bases removed from V and 8 bases from J, the gap between germline ends came to 19 bases. DNA of the CDR3: TGTGCCAGCAGCTCTACTAACAATAGGGGGGGCTACACCTTC. Protein sequence: CASSSTNNRGGYTF.

The chain recombines TRBV2 with TRBJ1-1; unclear D gene. The CDR3 is 11 residues long. With 3 bases removed from V and 11 bases from J, the gap between germline ends came to 10 bases. Germline V lookup: CDR1 SNHLY, CDR2 FYNNEI. CDR3 loop: CASSDRVKAFF. CDR3 DNA sequence: TGTGCCAGCAGTGACCGAGTGAAGGCTTTCTTT.

The chain carries TRBV7-2 and TRBJ1-6, with D hard to call. CDR1 is SGHTA, CDR2 FQGNSA, per germline. Deletions cut 5 bases from V and 2 bases from J, with 16 bases between. The CDR3 extends over 17 amino acids. As DNA, the CDR3 is TGTGCCAGCAGCCACCGTCAAGGGAGGACCTATAATTCACCCCTCCACTTT. Protein sequence: CASSHRQGRTYNSPLHF.

The count of this clone is one. The J gene is TRBJ2-4, the V gene TRBV4-1; 7 bases line up with TRBD2. The V and J ends lost 3 bases and 5 bases, in that order; junction bases with no gene match: 10. The germline V gene encodes CDR1 MGHRA and CDR2 YSYEKL. The CDR3 consists of 16 residues. CDR3 nucleotide sequence: TGCGCCAGCAGCCACCCTACTCGGGAGGTCGAAAACATTCAGTACTTC. Protein sequence: CASSHPTREVENIQYF.

The chain is built from TRBV29-1 and TRBJ1-1, with D unresolved. CDR1 is SQVTM and CDR2 is ANQGSEA in the germline V gene. The CDR3 covers 12 residues. Trimming cost V 3 bases and J 1 base, with 6 bases left between them. DNA of the CDR3: TGCAGCGTTGAGCGTCAGAACACTGAAGCTTTCTTT. Translated, it gives CSVERQNTEAFF.